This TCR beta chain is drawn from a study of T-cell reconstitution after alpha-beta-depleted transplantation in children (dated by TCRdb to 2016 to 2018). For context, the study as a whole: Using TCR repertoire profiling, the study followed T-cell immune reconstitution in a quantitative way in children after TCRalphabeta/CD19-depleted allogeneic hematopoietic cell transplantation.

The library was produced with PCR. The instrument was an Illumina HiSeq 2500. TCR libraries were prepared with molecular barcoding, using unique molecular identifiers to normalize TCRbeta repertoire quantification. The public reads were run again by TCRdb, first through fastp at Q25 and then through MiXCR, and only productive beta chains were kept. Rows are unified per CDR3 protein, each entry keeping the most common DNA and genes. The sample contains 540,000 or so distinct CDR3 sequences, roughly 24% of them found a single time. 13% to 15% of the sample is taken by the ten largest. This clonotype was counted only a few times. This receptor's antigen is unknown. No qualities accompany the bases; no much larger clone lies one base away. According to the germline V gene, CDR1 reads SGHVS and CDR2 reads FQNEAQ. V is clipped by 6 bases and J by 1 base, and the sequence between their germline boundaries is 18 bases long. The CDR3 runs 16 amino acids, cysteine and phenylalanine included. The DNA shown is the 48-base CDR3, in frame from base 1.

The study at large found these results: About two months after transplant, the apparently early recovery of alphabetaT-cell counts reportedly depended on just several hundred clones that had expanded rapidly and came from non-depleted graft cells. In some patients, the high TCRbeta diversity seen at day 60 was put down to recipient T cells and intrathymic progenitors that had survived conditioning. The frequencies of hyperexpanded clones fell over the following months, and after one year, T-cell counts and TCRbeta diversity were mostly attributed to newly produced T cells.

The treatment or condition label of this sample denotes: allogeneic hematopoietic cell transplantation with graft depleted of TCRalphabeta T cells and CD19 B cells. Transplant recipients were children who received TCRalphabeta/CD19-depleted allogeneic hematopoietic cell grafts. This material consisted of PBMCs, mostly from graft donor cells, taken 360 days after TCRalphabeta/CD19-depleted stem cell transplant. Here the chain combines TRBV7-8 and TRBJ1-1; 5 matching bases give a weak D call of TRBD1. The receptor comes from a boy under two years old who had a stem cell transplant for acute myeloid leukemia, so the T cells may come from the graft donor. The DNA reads TGTGCCAGCAGATCCGACAGCTTCAAAGGGAACACTGAAGCTTTCTTT. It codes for CASRSDSFKGNTEAFF.